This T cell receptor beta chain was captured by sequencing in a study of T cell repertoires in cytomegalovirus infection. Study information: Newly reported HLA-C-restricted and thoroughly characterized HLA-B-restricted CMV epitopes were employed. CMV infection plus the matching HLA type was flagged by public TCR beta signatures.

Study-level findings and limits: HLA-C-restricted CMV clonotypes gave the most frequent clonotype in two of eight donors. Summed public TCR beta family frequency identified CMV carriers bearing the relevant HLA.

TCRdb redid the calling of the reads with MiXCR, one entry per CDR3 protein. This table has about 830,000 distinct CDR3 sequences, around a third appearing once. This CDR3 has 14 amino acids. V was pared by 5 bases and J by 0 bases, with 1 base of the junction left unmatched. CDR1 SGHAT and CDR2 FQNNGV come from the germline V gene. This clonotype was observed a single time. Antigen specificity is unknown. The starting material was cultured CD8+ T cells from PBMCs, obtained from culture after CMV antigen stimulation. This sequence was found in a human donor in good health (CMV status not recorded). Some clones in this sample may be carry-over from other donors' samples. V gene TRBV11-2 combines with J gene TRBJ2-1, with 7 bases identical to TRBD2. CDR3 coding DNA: TGTGCCAGCAGCGGACTAGTCTCCTACAATGAGCAGTTCTTC. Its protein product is CASSGLVSYNEQFF.